Following are 30 T cell receptor beta chains from one sample sequenced in a study of T-cell reconstitution after alpha-beta-depleted transplantation in children. As it was prepared, the TCRbeta library received unique molecular identifiers. MiXCR, run by TCRdb on the PCR reads, gives a single entry per CDR3 protein. The data hold about 230,000 distinct CDR3 sequences, with roughly a tenth observed a single time. The sample was PBMCs from the stem cell graft donor, taken from the stem cell graft. All receptors come from a human donor who donated a stem cell graft to a child with SCID.

This clonotype was detected many times. The rearrangement uses TRBV20-1 and TRBJ2-3; D gene ambiguous. Deletions cut 5 bases from V and 0 bases from J, with 6 bases between. The CDR3 loop spans 12 amino acids. The germline V gene encodes CDR1 DFQATT and CDR2 SNEGSKA (reference sequence). The CDR3 protein is CSAEDSTDTQYF. CDR3 nucleotides: TGCAGTGCTGAAGATAGCACAGATACGCAGTATTTT.

This clonotype has ten or more counts. The V call is TRBV19, the J call TRBJ2-3, with D possibly being TRBD2 (6 bases). The CDR3 runs 15 residues. The V gene lost 3 bases and the J gene lost 3 bases, with 13 bases spanning the gap. Germline CDR1 reads LNHDA; CDR2 reads SQIVND (reference sequence). In DNA, the CDR3 is TGTGCCAGTAGTATGGGCGGCGGGGTGACAGATACGCAGTATTTT. Its translation is CASSMGGGVTDTQYF.

This clonotype was observed at least ten times. The rearrangement uses TRBV5-1 and TRBJ2-6; no definite D call. The CDR3 has 14 amino acids. Germline V CDR1 and CDR2: SGHRS, YFSETQ. Deletions cut 2 bases from V and 2 bases from J, with 5 bases between. This chain's CDR3 is CASSLDPGANVLTF. CDR3 DNA: TGCGCCAGCAGCTTAGACCCTGGGGCCAACGTCCTGACTTTC. Combining the CDR3 with reference TRBV5-1 and TRBJ2-6 gives the whole variable domain KAGVTQTPRYLIKTRGQQVTLSCSPISGHRSVSWYQQTPGQGLQFLFEYFSETQRNKGNFPGRFSGRQFSNSRSEMNVSTLELGDSALYLCASSLDPGANVLTFGAGSRLTVL.

This clonotype was counted ten times or more. J is TRBJ1-1 and V is TRBV5-1, with TRBD1 matching over 8 bases. The CDR3 has 16 residues. Germline CDR1 is SGHRS and CDR2 is YFSETQ. V lost 4 bases, J lost 0 bases, and 8 bases stayed unmatched. CDR3 loop: CASSPGGRVLNTEAFF. CDR3 sequence (DNA): TGCGCCAGCAGCCCAGGGGGCCGAGTACTGAACACTGAAGCTTTCTTT.

This CDR3 is CASSPTTGGTAKNIQYF. CDR3 in DNA: TGTGCCAGCAGTCCAACGACAGGGGGGACGGCCAAAAACATTCAGTACTTC. V is TRBV6-1 and J is TRBJ2-4; the match to TRBD1 covers 9 bases. This CDR3 contains 17 residues. CDR1 MNHNS and CDR2 SASEGT come from the germline V gene. With V trimmed by 5 bases and J by 1 base, 9 bases remained unmatched.

V gene TRBV5-5 combines with J gene TRBJ1-3; D remains unclear. This CDR3 has 15 amino acids. From germline, CDR1 is SGHKS and CDR2 YYEKEE (reference sequence). With 1 base removed from V and 0 bases from J, the gap between germline ends came to 8 bases. The CDR3 DNA reads TGTGCCAGCAGCTTGATAGTTTACTCTGGAAACACCATATATTTT. This gives the protein CASSLIVYSGNTIYF.

This clonotype has only a few counts. V and J are TRBV19 and TRBJ1-1, with TRBD1 identical over 10 bases. Trimming removed 4 bases from V and 8 bases from J; junction bases left unmatched: 10. The length of the CDR3 is 15 residues. From germline, CDR1 is LNHDA and CDR2 SQIVND (reference sequence). The CDR3 sequence: CASSKGRQGAREAFF. The CDR3 bases are TGTGCCAGTAGTAAAGGGAGACAGGGGGCACGCGAAGCTTTCTTT.

Sample share makes this clonotype medium-sized. The chain joins TRBV28 to TRBJ2-5; D ambiguous. The CDR3 contains 13 residues. Trimming stripped 7 bases from V and 2 bases from J, with 11 bases between. Looked up from germline, CDR1 is MDHEN and CDR2 is SYDVKM. The CDR3 DNA reads TGTGCCAGCACCGAACCTGGACAAGAGACCCAGTACTTC. Translation gives CASTEPGQETQYF. The whole variable domain, remainder taken from reference TRBV28 and TRBJ2-5, is DVKVTQSSRYLVKRTGEKVFLECVQDMDHENMFWYRQDPGLGLRLIYFSYDVKMKEKGDIPEGYSVSREKKERFSLILESASTNQTSMYLCASTEPGQETQYFGPGTRLLVL.

Comment on this clonotype: A read error may account for a junction end that differs from germline. The DNA for the CDR3 is TGTGCCAGCTCTGGACGGTCGTCCTACAAGCAGTACTTC. It encodes CASSGRSSYKQYF. The rearrangement joins TRBV18 to TRBJ2-7; no definite D call. Germline V gene sequence: CDR1 KGHSH, CDR2 LQKENI. The CDR3 is 13 residues long.

This clonotype was detected ten times or more. This rearrangement joins TRBV4-1 to TRBJ2-1; 11 bases match TRBD1. The CDR3 spans 16 residues. Germline CDR1 and CDR2: MGHRA and YSYEKL. With V trimmed by 3 bases and J by 9 bases, 10 bases remained unmatched. The CDR3 DNA follows: TGCGCCAGCAGCCATGTAAAGGGACAGGGGGACTCTGAGCAGTTCTTC. Translation gives CASSHVKGQGDSEQFF.

The J gene is TRBJ1-1, the V gene TRBV5-1; D remains unclear. The V and J ends lost 2 bases and 1 base respectively, with 12 bases between them. The CDR3 has 15 residues. Germline values: CDR1 SGHRS, CDR2 YFSETQ. CDR3 in amino acids: CASSLEGSRNTEAFF. The DNA of the CDR3 is TGCGCCAGCAGCTTAGAAGGGAGTCGGAACACTGAAGCTTTCTTT.

This clonotype was counted many times. DNA for the CDR3: TGCAGTGCTGCTCAGCGGGGAGAGACCCAGTACTTC. This gives the protein CSAAQRGETQYF. The V call is TRBV20-1, the J call TRBJ2-5; the match to TRBD2 covers 7 bases. The V gene's germline CDR1 is DFQATT and CDR2 SNEGSKA (reference sequence). V shed 5 bases and J 4 bases; nucleotides not matched to a gene: 4. The CDR3 runs to 12 residues.

There are many counts of this clonotype. CDR3 sequence: CASIPVTGYTF. The CDR3 region has the DNA TGTGCCAGCATCCCTGTCACTGGCTACACCTTC. V and J are TRBV6-6 and TRBJ1-2; no definite D call. The CDR3 is made up of 11 amino acids. Trimming removed 7 bases at V and 7 bases at J, with 10 bases between. Germline V CDR1 and CDR2: MNHNY, SVGAGI (reference sequence).

This clonotype was counted ten times or more. The chain has TRBV20-1 and TRBJ2-7; maybe TRBD2 (6 bases). The CDR3 is made up of 14 amino acids. Trimming left V 7 bases short and J 2 bases short, with 18 bases between. Per the germline V gene, CDR1 is DFQATT and CDR2 is SNEGSKA (reference sequence). Written as DNA, the CDR3 is TGCAGTGGCGGGACGATCGATCCAACCTACGAGCAGTACTTC. This encodes CSGGTIDPTYEQYF.

At least ten counts were recorded for this clonotype. This chain connects TRBV4-3 to TRBJ2-2, with 7 bases fitting TRBD1. In germline, CDR1 is LGHNA, CDR2 YSLEER. V gave up 3 bases and J gave up 3 bases; unmatched junction bases: 10. CDR3 length: 17 amino acids. CDR3 nucleotide sequence: TGCGCCAGCAGCCATCTAGACAGGGTCGTGGACACCGGGGAGCTGTTTTTT. It specifies CASSHLDRVVDTGELFF.

Ten or more counts support this clonotype. The gene calls are TRBV5-1 and TRBJ2-3, with 8 bases lining up with TRBD1. The V segment lost 4 bases and the J segment 4 bases; nucleotides outside the gene matches: 8. This CDR3 comprises 15 residues. The germline gives CDR1 SGHRS, CDR2 YFSETQ. CDR3 DNA: TGCGCCAGCAGCGCCCGACAGGGGTGGGCAGATACGCAGTATTTT. Amino acids: CASSARQGWADTQYF.

This clonotype was recorded at least ten times. The genes are TRBV5-1 and TRBJ1-2; D is uncertain. CDR1 and CDR2 (germline): SGHRS, YFSETQ. Trimming took 3 bases from V and 4 from J, leaving 13 bases between them. The CDR3 sequence is 14 residues long. The CDR3 nucleotides read TGCGCCAGCAGCTCAGACGCCCCGTTCTATGGCTACACCTTC. Residues: CASSSDAPFYGYTF.

This clonotype was picked up a small number of times. The V gene is TRBV5-1, the J gene TRBJ2-4; weak D call: TRBD1 (6 bases). Deletions cut 2 bases from V and 7 bases from J, with 16 bases between. CDR3 length: 15 residues. Germline lookup yields CDR1 SGHRS and CDR2 YFSETQ. The CDR3 region has the DNA TGCGCCAGCAGCTTAACCGGGACACTAATTAACATTCAGTACTTC. Its translation is CASSLTGTLINIQYF.

This clonotype was seen repeatedly, ten times or more. The chain uses TRBV2 and TRBJ1-2; a weak D match, TRBD1 (5 bases). Germline assignment: CDR1 SNHLY and CDR2 FYNNEI. This CDR3 has 13 amino acids. V was pared by 6 bases and J by 7 bases, with 15 bases between. The CDR3 region is CASSSDTSSGYTF. CDR3 DNA sequence: TGTGCCAGCAGCTCGGACACCTCCAGTGGCTACACCTTC.

This clonotype was counted many times. The chain uses TRBV6-5 and TRBJ1-4; 11 bases match TRBD1. The CDR3 runs 16 residues. After removal of 0 bases from V and 6 bases from J, the junction contained 3 bases not matched to a gene. Germline V gene lookup returns CDR1 MNHEY and CDR2 SVGAGI. In nucleotides, the CDR3 is TGTGCCAGCAGTTACTCCCCGGGACAGGGGGATGAAAAACTGTTTTTT. It encodes CASSYSPGQGDEKLFF.

This clonotype was counted ten times or more. The V call is TRBV5-1, the J call TRBJ1-1; D unresolved. V gave up 3 bases and J gave up 0 bases, with 6 bases separating them. Germline V gene data show CDR1 as SGHRS and CDR2 as YFSETQ. The CDR3 has 13 amino acids. The CDR3 loop reads CASSSDLNTEAFF. DNA for the CDR3: TGCGCCAGCAGCTCGGATTTGAACACTGAAGCTTTCTTT.

This clonotype was observed a handful of times. V is TRBV7-9 and J is TRBJ2-1, with TRBD2 matching over 8 bases. The CDR3 has 15 residues. V dropped 4 bases and J dropped 7; count of bases not matched to a gene: 9. Germline lookup yields CDR1 SEHNR and CDR2 FQNEAQ (reference sequence). CDR3 nucleotides: TGTGCCAGCAGCTCCCTCGGGGGGGCGCAGAATGAGCAGTTCTTC. Protein product: CASSSLGGAQNEQFF. The whole variable domain, remainder taken from reference TRBV7-9 and TRBJ2-1, is DTGVSQNPRHKITKRGQNVTFRCDPISEHNRLYWYRQTLGQGPEFLTYFQNEAQLEKSRLLSDRFSAERPKGSFSTLEIQRTEQGDSAMYLCASSSLGGAQNEQFFGPGTRLTVL.

This clonotype showed up many times. The V call is TRBV6-1, the J call TRBJ1-1; D not resolved. This CDR3 is 10 amino acids long. CDR1 is MNHNS, CDR2 SASEGT, per germline. V was pared by 2 bases and J by 7 bases, with 2 bases between. The CDR3, as DNA: TGTGCCAGCAGTGAACGTGAAGCTTTCTTT. Its protein product is CASSEREAFF.

This clonotype has ten or more counts. The chain combines TRBV5-1 with TRBJ1-2; the D gene is possibly TRBD1 (6 bases). Deletions cut 4 bases from V and 7 bases from J, with 11 bases between. This CDR3 has 12 residues. Germline values: CDR1 SGHRS, CDR2 YFSETQ. The CDR3 region is CASSTNRVGYTF. The CDR3 DNA is TGCGCCAGCAGCACAAACAGGGTTGGCTACACCTTC.

This clonotype has a single count. J is TRBJ2-2 and V is TRBV24-1, with TRBD1 identical over 10 bases. The CDR3 totals 15 residues. Trimming at V came to 7 bases and at J to 4 bases, leaving 5 bases not matched to a gene. The germline gives CDR1 KGHDR, CDR2 SFDVKD. CDR3 bases: TGTGCCACCAGACCGGGACAGGGGACCACCGGGGAGCTGTTTTTT. This encodes CATRPGQGTTGELFF.

In its sample, this clonotype was seen many times. This sequence joins TRBV24-1 and TRBJ2-6, with D possibly matching TRBD1 (5 bases). Per the germline V gene, CDR1 is KGHDR and CDR2 is SFDVKD. The CDR3 contains 17 residues. Trimming stripped 3 bases from V and 2 bases from J, with 13 bases between. The CDR3 nucleotides are TGTGCCACCAGTGATGCCCCAGGGTCCCCTGGGGCCAACGTCCTGACTTTC. Protein product: CATSDAPGSPGANVLTF.

This clonotype was detected many times. The rearrangement links TRBV11-2 to TRBJ2-7; perhaps TRBD1 as D (6 bases). There are 11 residues in the CDR3. Germline V CDR1 and CDR2: SGHAT, FQNNGV. With 4 bases removed from V and 9 bases from J, the gap between germline ends came to 10 bases. The CDR3 loop reads CASSYGQMQYF. The CDR3 bases are TGTGCCAGCAGCTATGGACAGATGCAGTACTTC.

This clonotype was seen ten or more times. This chain uses TRBV13 with TRBJ1-2, with D possibly being TRBD1 (6 bases). Per the germline V gene, CDR1 is PRHDT and CDR2 is FYEKMQ (reference sequence). Trimming pared 3 bases from V and 3 bases from J, leaving 17 bases between. The CDR3 has 16 residues. The CDR3 loop is CASSFTNNRVYYGYTF. CDR3 nucleotides: TGTGCCAGCAGCTTCACGAATAACAGGGTGTACTATGGCTACACCTTC.

The chain carries TRBV9 and TRBJ1-3; D is uncertain. Trimming removed 0 bases from V and 0 bases from J, with 10 bases in between. This CDR3 is 16 amino acids long. The germline V gene encodes CDR1 SGDLS and CDR2 YYNGEE. CDR3 sequence (DNA): TGTGCCAGCAGCGTAGGGCCAGCCCTCTCTGGAAACACCATATATTTT. This codes for CASSVGPALSGNTIYF.

This clonotype was seen repeatedly, ten times or more. The chain carries TRBV5-1 and TRBJ2-3; D perhaps matches TRBD1 (6 bases). There are 18 residues in the CDR3. Germline V lookup: CDR1 SGHRS, CDR2 YFSETQ. With 4 bases removed from V and 6 bases from J, the gap between germline ends came to 27 bases. CDR3 in DNA: TGCGCCAGCAGCCCACTTTCAGGGACACCCCACGGATCCGATACGCAGTATTTT. This encodes CASSPLSGTPHGSDTQYF.